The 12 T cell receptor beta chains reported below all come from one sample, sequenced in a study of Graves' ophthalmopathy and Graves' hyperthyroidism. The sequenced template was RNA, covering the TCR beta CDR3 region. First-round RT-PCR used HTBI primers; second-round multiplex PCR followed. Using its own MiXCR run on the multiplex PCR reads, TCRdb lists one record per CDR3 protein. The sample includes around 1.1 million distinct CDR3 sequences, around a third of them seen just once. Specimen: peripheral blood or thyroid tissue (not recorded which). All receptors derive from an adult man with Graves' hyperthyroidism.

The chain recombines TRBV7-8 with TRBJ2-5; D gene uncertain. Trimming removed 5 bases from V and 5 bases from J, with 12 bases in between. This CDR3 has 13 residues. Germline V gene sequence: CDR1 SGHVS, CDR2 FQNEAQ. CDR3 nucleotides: TGTGCCAGCAGCCCCATACCCAGGGAGACCCAGTACTTC. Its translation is CASSPIPRETQYF.

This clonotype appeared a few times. CDR3 in DNA: TGTGCCAGCAGTTATTCGGGGTTTGGAGAGCAGTACTTC. Translated: CASSYSGFGEQYF. The rearrangement joins TRBV6-5 to TRBJ2-7, with D perhaps matching TRBD2 (5 bases). The CDR3 length is 13 residues. Trimming removed 3 bases at V and 7 bases at J, with 13 bases between. Germline CDR1 is MNHEY and CDR2 is SVGAGI.

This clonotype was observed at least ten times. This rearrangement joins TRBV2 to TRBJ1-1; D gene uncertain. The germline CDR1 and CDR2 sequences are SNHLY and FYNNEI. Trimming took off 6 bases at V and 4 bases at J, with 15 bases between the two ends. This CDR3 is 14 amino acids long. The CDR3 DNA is TGTGCCAGCAGGGTCGTGGAGTCTGGCACTGAAGCTTTCTTT. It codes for CASRVVESGTEAFF.

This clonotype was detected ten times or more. The CDR3 coding sequence is TGTGCCAGCGGGGATTCGGACAGACTGAACACTGAAGCTTTCTTT. Protein sequence: CASGDSDRLNTEAFF. The chain has TRBV12-3 or TRBV12-4 and TRBJ1-1; maybe TRBD1 (6 bases). V lost 8 bases and J lost 0, with 16 bases in between. The CDR3 runs to 15 residues.

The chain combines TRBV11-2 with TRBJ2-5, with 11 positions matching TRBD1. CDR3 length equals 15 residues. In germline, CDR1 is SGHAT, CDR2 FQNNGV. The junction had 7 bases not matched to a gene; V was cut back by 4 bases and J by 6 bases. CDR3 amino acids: CASSYWTGGRKTQYF. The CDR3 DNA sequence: TGTGCCAGCAGCTATTGGACAGGGGGCAGGAAGACCCAGTACTTC.

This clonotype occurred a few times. The CDR3 bases are TGTGCCAGCAGCTTAGCGAGGATTAATCAGCCCCAGCATTTT. Its translation: CASSLARINQPQHF. The chain combines TRBV7-9 with TRBJ1-5; D is uncertain. The CDR3 sequence is 14 residues long. Germline CDR1 reads SEHNR; CDR2 reads FQNEAQ (reference sequence). The V end was cut by 0 bases, the J end by 4 bases, with 7 bases between. Drawing the rest from reference TRBV7-9 and TRBJ1-5, the complete variable domain is DTGVSQNPRHKITKRGQNVTFRCDPISEHNRLYWYRQTLGQGPEFLTYFQNEAQLEKSRLLSDRFSAERPKGSFSTLEIQRTEQGDSAMYLCASSLARINQPQHFGDGTRLSIL.

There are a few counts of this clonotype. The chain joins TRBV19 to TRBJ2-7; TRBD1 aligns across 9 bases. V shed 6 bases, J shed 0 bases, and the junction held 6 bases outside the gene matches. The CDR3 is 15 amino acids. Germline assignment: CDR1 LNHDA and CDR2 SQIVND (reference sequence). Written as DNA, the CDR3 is TGTGCCAGTAGAACGACAGGGGGGACCTCCTACGAGCAGTACTTC. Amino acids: CASRTTGGTSYEQYF.

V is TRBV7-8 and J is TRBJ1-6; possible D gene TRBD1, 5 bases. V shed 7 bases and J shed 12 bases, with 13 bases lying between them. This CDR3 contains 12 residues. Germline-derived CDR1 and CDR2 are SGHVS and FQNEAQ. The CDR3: CASIEGRRPLHF. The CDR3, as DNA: TGTGCCAGCATCGAGGGACGGCGACCCCTCCACTTT.

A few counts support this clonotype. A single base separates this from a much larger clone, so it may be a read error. CDR3: CASNPSGSPGSTEAFF. The CDR3 bases are TGTGCCAGCAACCCCTCTGGAAGTCCGGGTAGCACTGAAGCTTTCTTT. The genes are TRBV7-2 and TRBJ1-1; D not resolved. The CDR3 extends over 16 amino acids. The V gene's germline CDR1 is SGHTA and CDR2 FQGNSA. Trimming removed 7 bases at V and 4 bases at J, with 22 bases between.

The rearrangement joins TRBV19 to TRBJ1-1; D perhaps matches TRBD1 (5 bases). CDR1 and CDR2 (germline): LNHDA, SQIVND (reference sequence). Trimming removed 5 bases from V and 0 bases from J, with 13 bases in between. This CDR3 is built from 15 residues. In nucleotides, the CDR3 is TGTGCCAGTAGTGGGACGGCCTGGGTGAACACTGAAGCTTTCTTT. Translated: CASSGTAWVNTEAFF.

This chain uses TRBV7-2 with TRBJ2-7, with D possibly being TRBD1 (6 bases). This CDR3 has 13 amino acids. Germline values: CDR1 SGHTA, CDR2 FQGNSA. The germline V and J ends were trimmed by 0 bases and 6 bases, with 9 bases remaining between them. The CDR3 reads CASSLAEGVEQYF. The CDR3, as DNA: TGTGCCAGCAGCTTAGCAGAGGGGGTCGAGCAGTACTTC. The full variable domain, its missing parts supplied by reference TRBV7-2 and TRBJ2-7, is GAGVSQSPSNKVTEKGKDVELRCDPISGHTALYWYRQSLGQGLEFLIYFQGNSAPDKSGLPSDRFSAERTGGSVSTLTIQRTQQEDSAVYLCASSLAEGVEQYFGPGTRLTVT.

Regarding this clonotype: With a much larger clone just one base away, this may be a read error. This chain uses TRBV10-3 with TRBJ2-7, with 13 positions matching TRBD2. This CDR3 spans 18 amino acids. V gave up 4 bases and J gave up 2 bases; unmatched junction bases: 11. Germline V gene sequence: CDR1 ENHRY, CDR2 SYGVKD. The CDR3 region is CAISGTSGGRLSTYEQYF. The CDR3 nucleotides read TGTGCCATCAGTGGGACTAGCGGGGGCCGCTTAAGCACCTACGAGCAGTACTTC.